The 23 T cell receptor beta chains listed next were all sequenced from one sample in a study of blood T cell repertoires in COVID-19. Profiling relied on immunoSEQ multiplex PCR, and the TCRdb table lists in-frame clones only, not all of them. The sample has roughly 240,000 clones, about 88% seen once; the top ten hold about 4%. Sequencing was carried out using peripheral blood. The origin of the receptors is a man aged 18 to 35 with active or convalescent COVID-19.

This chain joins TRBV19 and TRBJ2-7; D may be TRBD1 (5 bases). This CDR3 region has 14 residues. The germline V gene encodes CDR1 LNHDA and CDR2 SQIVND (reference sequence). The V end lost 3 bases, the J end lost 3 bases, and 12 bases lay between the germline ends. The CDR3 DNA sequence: TGTGCCAGTAGTATTGGGAAAAGGGGCTACGAGCAGTACTTC. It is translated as CASSIGKRGYEQYF.

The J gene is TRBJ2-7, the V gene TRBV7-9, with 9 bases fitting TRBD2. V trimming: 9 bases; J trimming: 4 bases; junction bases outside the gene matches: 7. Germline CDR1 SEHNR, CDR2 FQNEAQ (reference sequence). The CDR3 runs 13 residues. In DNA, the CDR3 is TGTGCCAGTGGGGCTAGCGGGACGTACGAGCAGTACTTC. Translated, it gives CASGASGTYEQYF.

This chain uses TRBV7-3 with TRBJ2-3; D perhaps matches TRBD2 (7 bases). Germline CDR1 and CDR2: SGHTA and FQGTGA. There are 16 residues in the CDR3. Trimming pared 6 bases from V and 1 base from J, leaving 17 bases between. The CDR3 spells CASSRIGGRGTDTQYF. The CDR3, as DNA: TGTGCCAGCAGTCGCATCGGGGGGCGCGGCACAGATACGCAGTATTTT.

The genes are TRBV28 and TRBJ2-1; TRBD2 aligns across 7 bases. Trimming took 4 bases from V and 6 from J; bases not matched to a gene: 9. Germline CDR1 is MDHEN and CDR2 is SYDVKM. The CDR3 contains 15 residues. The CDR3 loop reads CASSSGRWGGNEQFF. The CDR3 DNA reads TGTGCCAGCAGTTCCGGACGATGGGGGGGCAATGAGCAGTTCTTC. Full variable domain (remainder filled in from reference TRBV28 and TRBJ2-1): DVKVTQSSRYLVKRTGEKVFLECVQDMDHENMFWYRQDPGLGLRLIYFSYDVKMKEKGDIPEGYSVSREKKERFSLILESASTNQTSMYLCASSSGRWGGNEQFFGPGTRLTVL.

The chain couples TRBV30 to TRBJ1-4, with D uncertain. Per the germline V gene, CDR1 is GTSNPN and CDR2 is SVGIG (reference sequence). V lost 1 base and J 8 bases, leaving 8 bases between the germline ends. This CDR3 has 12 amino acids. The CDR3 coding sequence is TGTGCCTGGAGTGAGCAGGAAGAAAAACTGTTTTTT. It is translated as CAWSEQEEKLFF.

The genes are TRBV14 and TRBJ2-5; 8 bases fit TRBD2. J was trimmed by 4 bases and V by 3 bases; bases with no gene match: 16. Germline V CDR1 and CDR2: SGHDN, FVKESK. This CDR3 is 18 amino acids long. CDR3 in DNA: TGTGCCAGCAGCCAGTACAGGACTAGCCAAATTGCGGGAGAGACCCAGTACTTC. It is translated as CASSQYRTSQIAGETQYF.

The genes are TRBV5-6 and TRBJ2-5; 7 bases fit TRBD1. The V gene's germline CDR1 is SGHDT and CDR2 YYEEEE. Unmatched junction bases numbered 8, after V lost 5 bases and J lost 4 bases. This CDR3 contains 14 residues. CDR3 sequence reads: CASSFTYRGETQYF. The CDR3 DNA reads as TGTGCCAGCAGTTTCACCTACAGGGGAGAGACCCAGTACTTC.

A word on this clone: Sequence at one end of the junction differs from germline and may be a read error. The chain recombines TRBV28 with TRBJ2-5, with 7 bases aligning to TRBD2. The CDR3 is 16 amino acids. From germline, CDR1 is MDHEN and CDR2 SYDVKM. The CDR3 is CASSLSSGTRGKTQYF. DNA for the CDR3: TGTGCCAGCAGCTTATCTAGCGGCACCCGCGGGAAGACCCAGTACTTC.

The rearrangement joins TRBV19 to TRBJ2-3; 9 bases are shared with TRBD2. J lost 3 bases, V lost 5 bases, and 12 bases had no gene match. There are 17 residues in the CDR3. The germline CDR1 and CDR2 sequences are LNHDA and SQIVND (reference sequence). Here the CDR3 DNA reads TGTGCCAGTAGTTTCTTACTTCGACTAGCGGAAACAGATACGCAGTATTTT. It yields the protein CASSFLLRLAETDTQYF.

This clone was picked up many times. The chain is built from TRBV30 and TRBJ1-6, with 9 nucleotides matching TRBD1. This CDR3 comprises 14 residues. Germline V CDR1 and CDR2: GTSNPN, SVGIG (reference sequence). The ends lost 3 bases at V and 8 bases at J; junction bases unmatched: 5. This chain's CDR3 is CAWRRQGDDSPLHF. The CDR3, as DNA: TGTGCCTGGAGGAGACAGGGGGATGATTCACCCCTCCACTTT.

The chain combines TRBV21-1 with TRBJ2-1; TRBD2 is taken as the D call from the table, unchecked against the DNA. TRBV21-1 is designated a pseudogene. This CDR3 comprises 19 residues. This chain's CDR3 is CASSSPGLALPLSYNEQFF. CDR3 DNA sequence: TGTGCCAGCAGCAGTCCGGGACTAGCGCTCCCTCTCTCCTACAATGAGCAGTTCTTC.

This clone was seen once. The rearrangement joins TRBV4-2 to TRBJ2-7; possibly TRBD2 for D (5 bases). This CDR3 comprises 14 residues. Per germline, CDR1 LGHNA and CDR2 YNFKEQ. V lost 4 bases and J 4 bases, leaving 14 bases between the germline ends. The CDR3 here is CASSRGLDRYEQYF. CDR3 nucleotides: TGTGCCAGCAGCCGCGGGCTAGATCGTTACGAGCAGTACTTC.

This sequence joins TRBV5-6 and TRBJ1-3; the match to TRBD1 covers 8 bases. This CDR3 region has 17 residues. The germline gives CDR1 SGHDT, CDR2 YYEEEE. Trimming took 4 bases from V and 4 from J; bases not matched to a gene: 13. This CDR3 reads CASSDSATGAAGNTIYF. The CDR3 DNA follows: TGTGCCAGCAGCGACTCGGCGACAGGGGCCGCCGGAAACACCATATATTTT.

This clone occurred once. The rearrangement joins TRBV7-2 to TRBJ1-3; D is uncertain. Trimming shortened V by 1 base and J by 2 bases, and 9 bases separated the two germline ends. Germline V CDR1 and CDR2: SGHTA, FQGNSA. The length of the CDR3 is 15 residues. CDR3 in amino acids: CASSLVTVTGNTIYF. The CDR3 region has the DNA TGTGCCAGCAGCTTAGTAACAGTAACTGGAAACACCATATATTTT.

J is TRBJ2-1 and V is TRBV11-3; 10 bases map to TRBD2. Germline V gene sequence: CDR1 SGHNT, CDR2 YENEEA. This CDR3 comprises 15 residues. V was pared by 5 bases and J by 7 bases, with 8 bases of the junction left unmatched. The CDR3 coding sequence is TGTGCCAGCAGCGAACTAGCGGGAACTAGGAATGAGCAGTTCTTC. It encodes CASSELAGTRNEQFF.

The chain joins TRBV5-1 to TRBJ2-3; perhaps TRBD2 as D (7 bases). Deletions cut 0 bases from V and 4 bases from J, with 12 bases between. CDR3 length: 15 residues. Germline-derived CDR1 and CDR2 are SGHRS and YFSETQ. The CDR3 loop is CASSLEGGRADTQYF. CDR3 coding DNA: TGCGCCAGCAGCTTGGAGGGGGGGCGCGCAGATACGCAGTATTTT.

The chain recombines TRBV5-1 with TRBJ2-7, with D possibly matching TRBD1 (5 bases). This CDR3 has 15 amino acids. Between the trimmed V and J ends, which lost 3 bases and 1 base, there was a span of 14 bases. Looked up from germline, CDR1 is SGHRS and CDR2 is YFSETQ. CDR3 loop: CASSYSTGHSYEQYF. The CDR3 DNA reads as TGCGCCAGCAGCTACAGTACAGGACATTCCTACGAGCAGTACTTC.

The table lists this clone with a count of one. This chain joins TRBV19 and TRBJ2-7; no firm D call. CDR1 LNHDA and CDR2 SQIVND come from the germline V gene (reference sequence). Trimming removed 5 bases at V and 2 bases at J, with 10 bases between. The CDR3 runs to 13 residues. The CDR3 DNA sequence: TGTGCCAGTAGTGACCAGGTAGCCTACGAGCAGTACTTC. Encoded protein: CASSDQVAYEQYF.

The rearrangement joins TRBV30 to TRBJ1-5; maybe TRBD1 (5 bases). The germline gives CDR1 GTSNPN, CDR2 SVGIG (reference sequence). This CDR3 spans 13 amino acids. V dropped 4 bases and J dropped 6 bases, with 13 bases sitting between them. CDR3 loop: CAWTGQGSQPQHF. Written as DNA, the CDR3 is TGTGCCTGGACTGGGCAGGGAAGTCAGCCCCAGCATTTT. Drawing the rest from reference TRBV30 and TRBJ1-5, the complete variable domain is SQTIHQWPATLVQPVGSPLSLECTVEGTSNPNLYWYRQAAGRGLQLLFYSVGIGQISSEVPQNLSASRPQDRQFILSSKKLLLSDSGFYLCAWTGQGSQPQHFGDGTRLSIL.

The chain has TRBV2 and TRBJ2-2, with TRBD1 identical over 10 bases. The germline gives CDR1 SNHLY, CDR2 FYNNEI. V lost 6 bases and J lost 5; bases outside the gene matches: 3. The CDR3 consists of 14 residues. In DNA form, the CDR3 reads TGTGCCAGCAGAGGGACAGGGGAGACCGGGGAGCTGTTTTTT. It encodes CASRGTGETGELFF.

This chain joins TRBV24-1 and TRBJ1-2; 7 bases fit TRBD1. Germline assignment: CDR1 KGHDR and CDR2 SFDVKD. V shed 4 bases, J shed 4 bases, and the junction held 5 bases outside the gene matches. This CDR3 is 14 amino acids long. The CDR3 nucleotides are TGTGCCACCAGTGAGACCGACAGGGTCTATGGCTACACCTTC. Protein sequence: CATSETDRVYGYTF.

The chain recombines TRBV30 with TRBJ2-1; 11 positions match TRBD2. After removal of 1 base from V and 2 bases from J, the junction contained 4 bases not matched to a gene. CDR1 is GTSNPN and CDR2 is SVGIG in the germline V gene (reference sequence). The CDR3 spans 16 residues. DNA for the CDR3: TGTGCCTGGAGTGACCCGGGACTAGCGGCCTACAATGAGCAGTTCTTC. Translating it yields CAWSDPGLAAYNEQFF.

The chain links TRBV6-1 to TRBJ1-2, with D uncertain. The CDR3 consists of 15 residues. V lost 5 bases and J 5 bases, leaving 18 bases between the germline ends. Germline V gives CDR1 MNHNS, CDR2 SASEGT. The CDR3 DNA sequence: TGTGCCAGCAGTTCCCCTCCACCGACACCGTATGGCTACACCTTC. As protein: CASSSPPPTPYGYTF.